This T cell receptor (beta chain) is drawn from a study of cytomegalovirus exposure and HLA in healthy donors. Broader study findings: A later analysis showed that HLA-associated TCR beta chains had undergone more clonal expansion than equally common others. For TCR beta chains, V- and J-gene trimming was later linked to a missense DCLRE1C variant.

This CDR3 region has 15 residues. The germline V gene has CDR1 KGHSH and CDR2 LQKENI. The V end was cut by 4 bases, the J end by 4 bases, with 14 bases between. Remarks on this clone: Its specificity is unknown.

The PCR employed 60 Vbeta primers together with 13 Jbeta primers. The table came from immunoSEQ multiplex PCR; TCRdb's copy has only in-frame clones and leaves some out. The table records around 300,000 clones, roughly 81% of them present only once. The source material was PBMCs. The V gene is TRBV18, the J gene TRBJ2-1; TRBD2 might be the D (5 bases). The TCR sequence derives from a woman in her forties in good health and CMV-seropositive. The CDR3 here is CASSRGSERYNEQFF. CDR3 DNA: TGTGCCAGCTCACGAGGGAGCGAAAGGTACAATGAGCAGTTCTTC.